The clone carrying this T cell receptor (beta chain) was detected many times. The data belong to a study of early T cells in non-severe SARS-CoV-2 infection. Turning to the study itself: Chains stayed unpaired after sequencing of bulk RNA from unsorted whole blood.

Individual cDNA molecules carried attached unique molecular identifiers. TCRdb re-called the 5' RACE reads through MiXCR, storing one row per CDR3 protein. Here the sample spans roughly 20,000 distinct CDR3 sequences, around 5.9% being singletons. The V end was cut by 5 bases, the J end by 1 base, with 12 bases between. This CDR3 is built from 14 residues. The V gene's germline CDR1 is DFQATT and CDR2 SNEGSKA (reference sequence). The sequence derives from an adult who was a healthcare worker with PCR-confirmed SARS-CoV-2 infection or an uninfected control (not recorded which). This chain uses TRBV20-1 with TRBJ2-4; tentatively, D is TRBD1 (5 bases). Sample: whole blood. The CDR3: CSAQGRSAKNIQYF. CDR3 bases: TGCAGTGCTCAGGGTAGATCGGCCAAAAACATTCAGTACTTC.